Below are 10 T cell receptor beta chains sequenced from a single sample in a study of blood T cell repertoires in COVID-19. Sequencing used immunoSEQ multiplex PCR; TCRdb keeps in-frame clones, though not all of them. The table includes over 50,000 clones, 86% detected once. Source material: peripheral blood. The receptors here all came from a man of 80 years or more with acute or convalescent COVID-19.

The chain joins TRBV6-1 to TRBJ2-5, with 7 bases aligning to TRBD2. CDR1 is MNHNS, CDR2 SASEGT, per germline. This CDR3 has 16 residues. The V segment lost 4 bases and the J segment 1 base; nucleotides outside the gene matches: 9. CDR3 coding DNA: TGTGCCAGCAGTGTCCTGCCGGGAGGAGGCCAAGAGACCCAGTACTTC. It encodes CASSVLPGGGQETQYF.

This clone appeared a single time. The gene calls are TRBV9 and TRBJ2-2; D is uncertain. The CDR3 sequence is 13 residues long. Germline lookup yields CDR1 SGDLS and CDR2 YYNGEE. Trimming removed 2 bases from V and 4 bases from J, with 6 bases in between. Here the CDR3 reads CASSVTITGELFF. The DNA for the CDR3 is TGTGCCAGCAGCGTGACAATCACCGGGGAGCTGTTTTTT.

This clone has just a few counts. V usage is TRBV7-2 and J usage is TRBJ2-7, with a possible D match to TRBD2 (5 bases). The CDR3 covers 13 residues. Trimming shortened V by 5 bases and J by 5 bases, and 13 bases separated the two germline ends. The germline CDR1 and CDR2 sequences are SGHTA and FQGNSA. CDR3 residues: CASSRGKGDEQYF. Written as DNA, the CDR3 is TGTGCCAGCAGCCGTGGGAAGGGAGACGAGCAGTACTTC.

The rearrangement links TRBV7-9 to TRBJ1-2; 8 positions match TRBD1. J lost 2 bases, V lost 6 bases, and 14 bases had no gene match. CDR3 length equals 17 residues. CDR1 SEHNR and CDR2 FQNEAQ come from the germline V gene (reference sequence). The DNA of the CDR3 is TGTGCCAGCAGGGCCGACAGGGGACTGGGGAGGAACTATGGCTACACCTTC. The encoded protein is CASRADRGLGRNYGYTF.

This clone came up a few times. V usage is TRBV10-3 and J usage is TRBJ1-6, with 7 positions matching TRBD1. Germline trimming cut 5 bases from V and 7 bases from J; bases unmatched to any gene: 2. Looked up from germline, CDR1 is ENHRY and CDR2 is SYGVKD. This CDR3 region has 13 residues. The CDR3 DNA sequence: TGTGCCATCAGTTCGGGACAGAATTCACCCCTCCACTTT. It codes for CAISSGQNSPLHF.

The V gene is TRBV7-2, the J gene TRBJ2-2; D is perhaps TRBD1 (5 bases). The CDR3 extends over 17 amino acids. Germline loops: CDR1 SGHTA, CDR2 FQGNSA. The V gene lost 5 bases and the J gene lost 4 bases, with 20 bases spanning the gap. CDR3 residues: CASSTRHGQGITGELFF. DNA for the CDR3: TGTGCCAGCAGCACCCGGCATGGGCAGGGAATCACCGGGGAGCTGTTTTTT.

The chain has TRBV20-1 and TRBJ1-6; D unclear. V was cut by 3 bases and J by 0 bases, with 9 bases left in between. Germline CDR1 reads DFQATT; CDR2 reads SNEGSKA (reference sequence). The CDR3 contains 15 residues. In DNA form, the CDR3 reads TGCAGTGCTAGTACACGTGGCTCCTATAATTCACCCCTCCACTTT. Protein product: CSASTRGSYNSPLHF.

A word on this clone: The junction and the germline gene differ at one end; a read error may be behind it. J is TRBJ2-7 and V is TRBV7-7; 15 bases match TRBD2. Germline V gene data show CDR1 as SSHAT and CDR2 as FNYEAQ (reference sequence). The CDR3 is 18 amino acids. The CDR3 region is CASSPPGTSGGSRYEQYF. In nucleotides, the CDR3 is TGTGCTAGCAGCCCACCCGGGACTAGCGGGGGGTCGAGATACGAGCAGTACTTC.

This clone was observed a handful of times. The chain recombines TRBV2 with TRBJ2-4, with D possibly matching TRBD1 (5 bases). The CDR3 runs 12 residues. Germline V CDR1 and CDR2: SNHLY, FYNNEI. The V end was cut by 4 bases, the J end by 7 bases, with 8 bases between. This CDR3 reads CASSGTRNIQYF. The DNA of the CDR3 is TGTGCCAGCAGTGGGACACGGAACATTCAGTACTTC.

This chain connects TRBV9 to TRBJ2-1; D perhaps matches TRBD2 (5 bases). In germline, CDR1 is SGDLS, CDR2 YYNGEE. Trimming pared 0 bases from V and 3 bases from J, leaving 7 bases between. The CDR3 loop spans 14 amino acids. For the CDR3, the DNA is TGTGCCAGCAGCGTAGAAGCGGTCTACAATGAGCAGTTCTTC. This gives the protein CASSVEAVYNEQFF.